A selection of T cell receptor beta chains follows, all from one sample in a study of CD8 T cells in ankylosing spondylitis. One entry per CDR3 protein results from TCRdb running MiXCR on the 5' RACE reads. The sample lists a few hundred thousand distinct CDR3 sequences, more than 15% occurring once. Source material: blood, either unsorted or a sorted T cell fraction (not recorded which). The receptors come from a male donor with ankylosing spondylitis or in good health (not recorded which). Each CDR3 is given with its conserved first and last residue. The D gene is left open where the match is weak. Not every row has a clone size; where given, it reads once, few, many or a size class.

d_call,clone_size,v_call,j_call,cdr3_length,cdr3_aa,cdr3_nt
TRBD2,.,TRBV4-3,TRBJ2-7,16,CASSQDRLAGGEEQYF,TGCGCCAGCAGCCAAGATAGACTAGCGGGAGGTGAAGAGCAGTACTTC
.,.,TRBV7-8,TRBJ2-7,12,CASSPHQYEQYF,TGTGCCAGCAGCCCACACCAATACGAGCAGTACTTC
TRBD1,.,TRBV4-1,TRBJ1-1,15,CASSQIGGTVTEAFF,TGCGCCAGCAGCCAAATTGGGGGGACAGTCACTGAAGCTTTCTTT
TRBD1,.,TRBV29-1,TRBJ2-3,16,CSVYSGTGGFADTQYF,TGCAGCGTTTATTCCGGGACAGGGGGATTCGCAGATACGCAGTATTTT
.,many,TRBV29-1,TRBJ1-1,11,CSVFRDTEAFF,TGCAGCGTTTTTAGGGACACTGAAGCTTTCTTT
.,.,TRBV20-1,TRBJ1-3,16,CSANENRTPSGNTIYF,TGCAGTGCAAATGAAAACAGAACCCCCTCTGGAAACACCATATATTTT
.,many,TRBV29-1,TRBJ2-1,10,CSALYNEQFF,TGCAGCGCCCTATACAATGAGCAGTTCTTC
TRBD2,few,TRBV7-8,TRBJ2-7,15,CASRPLAGAGGEQYF,TGTGCCAGCAGACCACTAGCGGGAGCGGGAGGGGAGCAGTACTTC
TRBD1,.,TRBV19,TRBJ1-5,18,CATTSLTDRGLRNQPQHF,TGTGCCACCACGTCCCTCACGGACAGGGGGCTCAGGAATCAGCCCCAGCATTTT
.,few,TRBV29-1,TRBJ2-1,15,CSVPGEEAPYNEQFF,TGCAGCGTTCCAGGGGAAGAGGCCCCTTACAATGAGCAGTTCTTC
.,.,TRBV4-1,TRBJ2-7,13,CASSRTPSYEQYF,TGCGCCAGCAGCCGGACTCCTTCCTACGAGCAGTACTTC
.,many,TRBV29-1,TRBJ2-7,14,CSVPTPTRRWEQYF,TGCAGCGTCCCCACCCCGACCCGTCGTTGGGAGCAGTACTTC
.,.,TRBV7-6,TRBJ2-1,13,CASISGTYNEQFF,TGTGCCAGTATATCAGGGACGTACAATGAGCAGTTCTTC
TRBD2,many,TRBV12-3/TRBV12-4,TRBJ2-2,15,CASSPGLARTGELFF,TGTGCCAGCAGTCCGGGACTAGCGAGAACCGGGGAGCTGTTTTTT
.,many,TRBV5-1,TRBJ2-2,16,CASSSLARFDTGELFF,TGCGCCAGCAGCTCACTAGCAAGGTTCGACACCGGGGAGCTGTTTTTT
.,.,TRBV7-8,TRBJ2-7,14,CASSPRSATYEQYF,TGTGCCAGCAGCCCACGGTCGGCTACCTACGAGCAGTACTTC
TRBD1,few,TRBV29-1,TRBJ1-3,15,CSVGGSDRVGNTIYF,TGCAGCGTTGGGGGATCGGACAGGGTGGGAAACACCATATATTTT
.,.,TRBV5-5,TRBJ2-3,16,CASSLAIAGATDTQYF,TGTGCCAGCAGCTTGGCCATTGCGGGGGCCACAGATACGCAGTATTTT
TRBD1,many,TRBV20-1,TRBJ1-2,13,CSAEYTGVYGYTF,TGCAGTGCTGAGTATACAGGGGTCTATGGCTACACCTTC
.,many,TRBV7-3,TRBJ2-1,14,CASSLTGAYNEQFF,TGTGCCAGCAGCTTAACGGGAGCCTACAATGAGCAGTTCTTC
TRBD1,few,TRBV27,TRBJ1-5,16,CASSMRGGTAGQPQHF,TGTGCCAGCAGTATGAGGGGTGGGACAGCAGGTCAGCCCCAGCATTTT
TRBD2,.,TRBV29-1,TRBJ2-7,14,CSVEVAGRSYEQYF,TGCAGCGTTGAGGTAGCGGGAAGGTCCTACGAGCAGTACTTC
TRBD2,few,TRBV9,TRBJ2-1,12,CASSGSGDEQFF,TGTGCCAGCAGCGGTAGCGGGGATGAGCAGTTCTTC
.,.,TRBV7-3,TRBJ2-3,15,CASSLEGRVTDTQYF,TGTGCCAGCAGCCTAGAGGGCCGGGTGACAGATACGCAGTATTTT
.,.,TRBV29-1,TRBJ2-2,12,CSVERDTGELFF,TGCAGCGTTGAAAGGGACACCGGGGAGCTGTTTTTT
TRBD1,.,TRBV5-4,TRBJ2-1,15,CASSLDSQGANEQFF,TGTGCCAGCAGCTTGGATTCGCAGGGGGCGAATGAGCAGTTCTTC
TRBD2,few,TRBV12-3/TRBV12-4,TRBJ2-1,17,CASSPKLAWGSYNEQFF,TGTGCCAGCAGTCCGAAACTAGCGTGGGGCTCCTACAATGAGCAGTTCTTC
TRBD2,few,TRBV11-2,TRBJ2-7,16,CASSPVLAGGAYEQYF,TGTGCCAGCAGTCCAGTCTTAGCGGGCGGTGCCTACGAGCAGTACTTC
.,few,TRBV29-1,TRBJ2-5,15,CSAVRVQGFPETQYF,TGCAGCGCCGTCCGAGTCCAGGGCTTCCCCGAGACCCAGTACTTC
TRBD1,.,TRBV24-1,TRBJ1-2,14,CATRLTRQGFGYTF,TGTGCCACCAGGTTAACCCGACAGGGATTTGGCTACACCTTC
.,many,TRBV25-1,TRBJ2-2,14,CASSDGANTGELFF,TGTGCCAGCAGTGATGGGGCGAACACCGGGGAGCTGTTTTTT
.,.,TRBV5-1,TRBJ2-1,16,CASSLEGESPYNEQFF,TGCGCCAGCAGCTTGGAGGGGGAGTCCCCCTACAATGAGCAGTTCTTC
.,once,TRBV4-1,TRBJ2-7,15,CASSQGPGETYEQYF,TGCGCCAGCAGCCAAGGTCCGGGAGAGACTTACGAGCAGTACTTC
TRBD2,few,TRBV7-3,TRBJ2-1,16,CASSLNWASGYNEQFF,TGTGCCAGCAGCCTAAACTGGGCTAGCGGTTACAATGAGCAGTTCTTC
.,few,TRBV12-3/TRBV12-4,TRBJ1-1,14,CASSYFGEIAEAFF,TGTGCCAGCAGTTATTTCGGGGAAATCGCTGAAGCTTTCTTT
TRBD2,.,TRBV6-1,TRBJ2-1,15,CASSMLAGGGNEQFF,TGTGCCAGCAGCATGCTAGCGGGAGGGGGGAATGAGCAGTTCTTC
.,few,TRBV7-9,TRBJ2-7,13,CASSFTNSGEQYF,TGTGCCAGCAGCTTTACTAACTCGGGCGAGCAGTACTTC
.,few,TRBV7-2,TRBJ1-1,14,CASSSGHLNTEAFF,TGTGCCAGCAGCTCCGGACACTTGAACACTGAAGCTTTCTTT
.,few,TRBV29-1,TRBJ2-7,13,CSVVWGTSYEQYF,TGCAGCGTTGTATGGGGGACCTCCTACGAGCAGTACTTC
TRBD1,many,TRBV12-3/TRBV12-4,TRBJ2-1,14,CASSYGQGYNEQFF,TGTGCCAGCAGTTACGGACAGGGTTACAATGAGCAGTTCTTC
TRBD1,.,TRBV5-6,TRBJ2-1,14,CASSPGQGLRGQFF,TGTGCCAGCAGCCCGGGACAGGGTCTCCGAGGGCAGTTCTTC
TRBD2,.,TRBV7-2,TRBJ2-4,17,CASSLVAAGGPKNIQYF,TGTGCCAGCAGCTTAGTGGCAGCGGGAGGGCCAAAAAACATTCAGTACTTC
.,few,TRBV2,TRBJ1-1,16,CASSELGGGMNTEAFF,TGTGCCAGCAGTGAACTAGGGGGGGGCATGAACACTGAAGCTTTCTTT
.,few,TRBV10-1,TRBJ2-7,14,CASSEGRSSYEQYF,TGCGCCAGCAGTGAGGGTAGGAGCTCCTACGAGCAGTACTTC
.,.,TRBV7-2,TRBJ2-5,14,CASSSTWYQETQYF,TGTGCCAGCAGCTCCACGTGGTATCAAGAGACCCAGTACTTC